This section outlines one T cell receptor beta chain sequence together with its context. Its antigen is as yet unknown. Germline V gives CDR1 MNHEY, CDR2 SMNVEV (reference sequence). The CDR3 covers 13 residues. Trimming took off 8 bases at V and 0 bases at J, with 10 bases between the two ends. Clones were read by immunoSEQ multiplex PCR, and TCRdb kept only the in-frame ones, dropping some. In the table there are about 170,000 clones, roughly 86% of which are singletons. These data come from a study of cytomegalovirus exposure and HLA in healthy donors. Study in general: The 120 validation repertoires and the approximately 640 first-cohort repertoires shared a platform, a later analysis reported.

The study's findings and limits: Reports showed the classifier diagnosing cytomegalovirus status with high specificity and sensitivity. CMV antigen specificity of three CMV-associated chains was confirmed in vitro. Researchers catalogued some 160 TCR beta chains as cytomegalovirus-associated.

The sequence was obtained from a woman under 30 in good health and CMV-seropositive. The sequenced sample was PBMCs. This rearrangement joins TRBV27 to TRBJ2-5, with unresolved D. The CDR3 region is CASSQMYQETQYF. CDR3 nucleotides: TGTGCCAGCTCACAGATGTACCAAGAGACCCAGTACTTC.